This T cell receptor (beta chain) emerged from a study of shared clonotypes between healthy human individuals. Study outcomes and limitations: The low donor count limited represented genetic and exposure-history diversity. A handful of donors had roughly 5% of their naive CD4 clonotypes in common.

This clone appeared once. No antigen is known for it. Germline-derived CDR1 and CDR2 are SNHLY and FYNNEI. The V gene lost 6 bases and the J gene lost 2 bases, with 12 bases spanning the gap. CDR3 length: 14 residues. Everyone who donated was a Caucasian adult who lived in Nashville, Tennessee. Deep-level running was used for the assay. The data were produced by immunoSEQ multiplex PCR, yet TCRdb's version contains in-frame clones alone and is incomplete. This sample yields some 1 million clones, of which about 70% are seen a single time; approximately 1.5% belongs to the top ten. The sequenced material came from memory CD4+ T cells sorted from blood. Documented subset: CD45RA-negative fraction. The sequence came from a man between 18 and 29 years old in good health. V gene TRBV2 combines with J gene TRBJ2-3; possibly TRBD1 for D (6 bases). CDR3 in DNA: TGTGCCAGCAGGGGGGCGACCCACACAGATACGCAGTATTTT. Translated, it gives CASRGATHTDTQYF.